This is a list of T cell receptor beta chains from one sample in a study of blood T cell repertoires in COVID-19. Assay: immunoSEQ multiplex PCR; the TCRdb copy retains only in-frame clones and omits some. The data show about 26,000 clones, almost 90% seen once. The sample comprised peripheral blood. These receptor sequences come from a human donor in a cohort sampled during active COVID-19. The CDR3 runs from the conserved cysteine through the conserved F or W. A D gene is named only where the DNA matches it firmly. The listing skips clone size in some rows; elsewhere it reads once, few, many or a size class.

V,D,size,J,CDR3,DNA
TRBV28,NA,NA,TRBJ2-3,CASSWEGGNTDTQYF,TGTGCCAGCAGTTGGGAGGGGGGGAACACAGATACGCAGTATTTT
TRBV3-1/TRBV3-2,TRBD1,few,TRBJ2-7,CASSQGTGLSYEQYF,TGTGCCAGCAGCCAAGGGACAGGGCTCTCTTACGAGCAGTACTTC
TRBV29-1,NA,once,TRBJ1-4,CSVEGSYEKLFF,TGCAGCGTTGAAGGCAGTTATGAAAAGCTGTTTTTT
TRBV19,NA,NA,TRBJ1-5,CASSIGGNQPQHF,TGTGCCAGTAGTATAGGAGGCAATCAGCCCCAGCATTTT
TRBV6-5,TRBD1,NA,TRBJ1-4,CASSSGQAGLEKLFF,TGTGCCAGCAGCTCGGGACAGGCCGGACTTGAAAAACTGTTTTTT
TRBV18,NA,NA,TRBJ2-1,CASSPGGAAYNEQFF,TGTGCCAGCTCGCCAGGCGGAGCGGCTTACAATGAGCAGTTCTTC
TRBV3-1/TRBV3-2,NA,NA,TRBJ1-4,CASSSPGGLFF,TGTGCCAGCAGCAGTCCCGGAGGACTGTTTTTT
TRBV12-3/TRBV12-4,NA,NA,TRBJ1-2,CASSSEGVRGYTF,TGTGCCAGCAGTTCGGAGGGAGTGCGTGGCTACACCTTC
TRBV12-3/TRBV12-4,TRBD1,once,TRBJ1-1,CASRRGQNTEAFF,TGTGCCAGCAGGAGGGGGCAGAACACTGAAGCTTTCTTT
TRBV29-1,NA,NA,TRBJ1-5,CSVSSGSNQPQHF,TGCAGCGTCAGCTCAGGAAGCAATCAGCCCCAGCATTTT
TRBV12-3/TRBV12-4,TRBD1,NA,TRBJ2-7,CASRGQSYEQYF,TGTGCCAGCAGGGGACAGTCCTACGAGCAGTACTTC
TRBV12-5,TRBD2,NA,TRBJ2-1,CASALAGEREQFF,TGTGCTAGTGCCTTAGCGGGAGAGCGGGAGCAGTTCTTC
TRBV19,TRBD2,NA,TRBJ2-2,CASRGIAGGGTGELFF,TGTGCCAGTAGGGGGATAGCGGGAGGCGGAACCGGGGAGCTGTTTTTT
TRBV6-6,NA,NA,TRBJ2-5,CASRLAGAGETQYF,TGTGCCAGCAGGCTGGCGGGGGCGGGGGAGACCCAGTACTTC
TRBV5-8,TRBD1,NA,TRBJ2-5,CASSLGRTGAQETQYF,TGTGCCAGCAGCTTGGGTCGGACAGGGGCTCAAGAGACCCAGTACTTC
TRBV5-5,TRBD1,NA,TRBJ2-7,CASSLGQGSYEQYF,TGTGCCAGCAGCTTGGGACAGGGGTCCTACGAGCAGTACTTC